The source of this TCR beta chain is a study of cytomegalovirus exposure and HLA in healthy donors. Separate from the roughly 720-subject first cohort was the roughly 130-subject validation cohort, to which the donors belonged. On this clone: Its antigen is not known.

Here immunoSEQ multiplex PCR was the method, and the copy in TCRdb shows in-frame clones only, minus some. The table includes about 50,000 clones, 88% detected once. Study-wide results and limits: Testing in vitro showed a few CMV-associated chains specific for CMV antigens. Rarity characterized most TCR sequences, yet some public TCRs appeared in many donors.

Germline V gives CDR1 SGDLS, CDR2 YYNGEE. This CDR3 has 13 residues. V dropped 0 bases and J dropped 13 bases, with 14 bases sitting between them. J is TRBJ2-1 and V is TRBV9, with D maybe TRBD2 (5 bases). The clonotype was recovered from a woman in her thirties in good health and CMV-seronegative. Sample: PBMCs. The CDR3 protein is CASSVDPLEEQFF. CDR3 coding DNA: TGTGCCAGCAGCGTAGATCCACTAGAGGAACAGTTCTTC.